The rows below give T cell receptor beta chains drawn from one sample of a study of blood T cell repertoires in COVID-19. Repertoires were generated with immunoSEQ multiplex PCR, while TCRdb's copy carries only in-frame clones and drops some. This table has over 200,000 clones, about 88% appearing once. Material: peripheral blood. These receptors were obtained from a man aged 55-75 years who had recovered from COVID-19. Each CDR3 is given without its conserved first and last residue. Clone sizes are given selectively: once, few, many, or a class where the clone is expanded.

CDR3 length: 11; J gene: TRBJ2-3; V gene: TRBV10-1; clone size: -; CDR3 protein: ASRGGAADTQY
CDR3 length: 13; J gene: TRBJ1-1; V gene: TRBV5-1; clone size: -; CDR3 protein: ASSSSVGGLPEAF
CDR3 length: 13; J gene: TRBJ2-2; V gene: TRBV5-4; clone size: -; CDR3 protein: ASSPTGQAPGELF
CDR3 length: 11; J gene: TRBJ1-2; V gene: TRBV4-2; clone size: -; CDR3 protein: ASSQVPGYGYT
CDR3 length: 15; J gene: TRBJ2-1; V gene: TRBV7-3; clone size: -; CDR3 protein: ASSLSPGTPVSNGQF
CDR3 length: 13; J gene: TRBJ2-5; V gene: TRBV18; clone size: -; CDR3 protein: ASSPLDRSQETQY
CDR3 length: 13; J gene: TRBJ2-7; V gene: TRBV19; clone size: -; CDR3 protein: ASSIGGMSSYEQY
CDR3 length: 12; J gene: TRBJ1-5; V gene: TRBV24-1; clone size: -; CDR3 protein: ATSDQGGNQPQH
CDR3 length: 12; J gene: TRBJ2-5; V gene: TRBV18; clone size: -; CDR3 protein: ASSPSTGPETQY
CDR3 length: 15; J gene: TRBJ2-2; V gene: TRBV9; clone size: -; CDR3 protein: ASSDSRDRGQRGELF
CDR3 length: 13; J gene: TRBJ2-3; V gene: TRBV7-7; clone size: -; CDR3 protein: ASSPSGLSTDTQY
CDR3 length: 13; J gene: TRBJ1-6; V gene: TRBV4-2; clone size: -; CDR3 protein: ASSQVQGANSPLH
CDR3 length: 12; J gene: TRBJ1-1; V gene: TRBV28; clone size: -; CDR3 protein: ASATAGTNTEAF
CDR3 length: 14; J gene: TRBJ2-3; V gene: TRBV9; clone size: -; CDR3 protein: ASSARQGHPGDTQY
CDR3 length: 15; J gene: TRBJ2-2; V gene: TRBV19; clone size: -; CDR3 protein: ASRPQGLAGNTGELF
CDR3 length: 12; J gene: TRBJ1-5; V gene: TRBV27; clone size: -; CDR3 protein: ASSPTGSNQPQH
CDR3 length: 16; J gene: TRBJ1-6; V gene: TRBV5-1; clone size: -; CDR3 protein: ASSPSWTPNSYNSPLH
CDR3 length: 12; J gene: TRBJ1-6; V gene: TRBV19; clone size: -; CDR3 protein: ASSETGLSSPLH
CDR3 length: 12; J gene: TRBJ2-5; V gene: TRBV3-1/TRBV3-2; clone size: once; CDR3 protein: ASSQVAGGETQY
CDR3 length: 13; J gene: TRBJ1-2; V gene: TRBV19; clone size: -; CDR3 protein: ASSVGTGAPYGYT
CDR3 length: 15; J gene: TRBJ2-5; V gene: TRBV30; clone size: -; CDR3 protein: AWSVLRLAGVQETQY
CDR3 length: 16; J gene: TRBJ1-1; V gene: TRBV5-1; clone size: -; CDR3 protein: ASSLQAQGRGSYTEAF
CDR3 length: 12; J gene: TRBJ2-5; V gene: TRBV6-2/TRBV6-3; clone size: -; CDR3 protein: ASTPPREGETQY
CDR3 length: 10; J gene: TRBJ2-7; V gene: TRBV2; clone size: -; CDR3 protein: ASSEVGTVEY
CDR3 length: 12; J gene: TRBJ1-1; V gene: TRBV30; clone size: -; CDR3 protein: AWSVWQGRTEAF
CDR3 length: 12; J gene: TRBJ2-7; V gene: TRBV6-6; clone size: -; CDR3 protein: ASSYSRQGYEQY
CDR3 length: 14; J gene: TRBJ1-2; V gene: TRBV5-1; clone size: -; CDR3 protein: ASSTEDRFSNYGYT
CDR3 length: 12; J gene: TRBJ1-4; V gene: TRBV5-4; clone size: once; CDR3 protein: ASSLTGRAEKLF
CDR3 length: 12; J gene: TRBJ1-2; V gene: TRBV7-9; clone size: -; CDR3 protein: ASSLVSGNYGYT
CDR3 length: 14; J gene: TRBJ1-2; V gene: TRBV25-1; clone size: -; CDR3 protein: ASSEPNRGQSYGYT
CDR3 length: 13; J gene: TRBJ2-1; V gene: TRBV6-1; clone size: -; CDR3 protein: ASSESVKGLNEQF
CDR3 length: 11; J gene: TRBJ1-2; V gene: TRBV12-3/TRBV12-4; clone size: -; CDR3 protein: ASSALGGYGYT
CDR3 length: 13; J gene: TRBJ2-7; V gene: TRBV2; clone size: -; CDR3 protein: ASRGGTGVSYEQY
CDR3 length: 12; J gene: TRBJ1-6; V gene: TRBV9; clone size: -; CDR3 protein: ASSPTGGNSPLH
CDR3 length: 14; J gene: TRBJ2-2; V gene: TRBV11-2; clone size: -; CDR3 protein: ASSSRLAGGTGELF
CDR3 length: 10; J gene: TRBJ1-2; V gene: TRBV6-5; clone size: -; CDR3 protein: ASDRANLGYT
CDR3 length: 12; J gene: TRBJ2-1; V gene: TRBV5-8; clone size: -; CDR3 protein: ASSKGGAHNEQF
CDR3 length: 11; J gene: TRBJ1-5; V gene: TRBV29-1; clone size: -; CDR3 protein: SVAQGGNQPQH
CDR3 length: 14; J gene: TRBJ2-2; V gene: TRBV3-1/TRBV3-2; clone size: -; CDR3 protein: ASSLQAGRSTGELF
CDR3 length: 14; J gene: TRBJ1-4; V gene: TRBV2; clone size: -; CDR3 protein: ASSEEGGGSNEKLF
CDR3 length: 13; J gene: TRBJ2-7; V gene: TRBV7-2; clone size: -; CDR3 protein: ASSPSGGISYEQY
CDR3 length: 13; J gene: TRBJ1-2; V gene: TRBV4-2; clone size: once; CDR3 protein: ASSVQTGGADGYT
CDR3 length: 9; J gene: TRBJ1-6; V gene: TRBV5-1; clone size: few; CDR3 protein: ASSSGGTLH
CDR3 length: 13; J gene: TRBJ1-1; V gene: TRBV9; clone size: -; CDR3 protein: ASARDTSVNTEAF
CDR3 length: 13; J gene: TRBJ2-1; V gene: TRBV5-1; clone size: once; CDR3 protein: ASSPTQGGYNEQF
CDR3 length: 13; J gene: TRBJ1-1; V gene: TRBV7-6; clone size: -; CDR3 protein: ASSSGQGKNTEAF
CDR3 length: 14; J gene: TRBJ2-3; V gene: TRBV5-1; clone size: -; CDR3 protein: ASSRTGGQRTDTQY
CDR3 length: 12; J gene: TRBJ1-1; V gene: TRBV6-5; clone size: -; CDR3 protein: ASSRMTGSTEAF
CDR3 length: 13; J gene: TRBJ2-5; V gene: TRBV5-6; clone size: -; CDR3 protein: ASSPVSGGEETQY
CDR3 length: 13; J gene: TRBJ1-4; V gene: TRBV6-5; clone size: once; CDR3 protein: ASSRDRGPGEKLF
CDR3 length: 12; J gene: TRBJ1-1; V gene: TRBV7-9; clone size: -; CDR3 protein: ASSLGQGFAEAF
CDR3 length: 12; J gene: TRBJ1-1; V gene: TRBV7-9; clone size: -; CDR3 protein: ASSLGQVNTEAF
CDR3 length: 11; J gene: TRBJ1-1; V gene: TRBV5-6; clone size: -; CDR3 protein: ASSYYITTEAF
CDR3 length: 16; J gene: TRBJ1-4; V gene: TRBV19; clone size: -; CDR3 protein: ASSGLGTNRLFNEKLF
CDR3 length: 13; J gene: TRBJ2-7; V gene: TRBV6-5; clone size: -; CDR3 protein: ASSYLTSGGAEQY